This T cell receptor (beta chain) comes out of a study of T cells expressing NK-cell markers. Overall study results and limits: Topping the CD3+CD56-NKG2C+ fraction as well were these clonotypes, in a few donors. The contribution of dominant NKG2C+ clonotypes to CD8+ T cells in a handful of donors was roughly 1.0-7.5%. Unclear, still, was the HCMV specificity of the expanded NKG2C+ T cell clones.

On this clonotype itself: Antigen specificity is unknown.

The CDR3 is made up of 13 amino acids. Germline CDR1 SGHTA, CDR2 FQGTGA. TCRdb re-called the 5' RACE reads and catalogs CDR3 proteins one per entry, DNA excluded. The sample includes about 460,000 distinct CDR3 sequences. The receptor comes from a woman aged 45-65 years in good health. Sequenced: blood T cells: a sorted CD56 or NKG2C T cell subset, CD4+ or CD8+ T cells, or bulk PBMC T cells (not recorded which). The chain combines TRBV7-3 with TRBJ2-5; TCRdb gives TRBD1 as the D gene, but with no DNA this cannot be confirmed. CDR3 residues: CASSRDPRETQYF.